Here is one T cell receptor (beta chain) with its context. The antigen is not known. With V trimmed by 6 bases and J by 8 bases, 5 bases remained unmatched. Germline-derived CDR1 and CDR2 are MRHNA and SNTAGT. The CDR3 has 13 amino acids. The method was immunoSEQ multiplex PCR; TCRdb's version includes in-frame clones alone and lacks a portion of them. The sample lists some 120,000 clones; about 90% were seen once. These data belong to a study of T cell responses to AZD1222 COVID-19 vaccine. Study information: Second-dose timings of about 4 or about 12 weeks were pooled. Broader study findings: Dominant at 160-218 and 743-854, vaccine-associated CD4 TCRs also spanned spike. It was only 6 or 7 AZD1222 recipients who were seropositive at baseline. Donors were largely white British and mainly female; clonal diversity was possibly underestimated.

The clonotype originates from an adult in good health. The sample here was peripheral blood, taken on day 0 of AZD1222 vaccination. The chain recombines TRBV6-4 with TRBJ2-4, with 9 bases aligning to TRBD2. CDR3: CASSPERGDIQYF. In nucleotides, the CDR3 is TGTGCCAGCAGCCCCGAGCGGGGGGACATTCAGTACTTC.